The 6 T cell receptor beta chains below were found in one sample sequenced in a study of CD4+ T cells in melanoma. The method was immunoSEQ multiplex PCR; TCRdb's version includes in-frame clones alone and lacks a portion of them. The table has more than 9,500 clones, approximately 70% seen once. Sequences were obtained from peripheral blood. All receptors derive from a human donor with melanoma.

This clone was recorded only once. The chain combines TRBV14 with TRBJ2-2; D possibly corresponds to TRBD2 (5 bases). Germline V CDR1 and CDR2: SGHDN, FVKESK. The CDR3 is 12 residues long. V was clipped by 1 base and J by 8 bases, with 5 bases between them. CDR3 nucleotide sequence: TGTGCCAGCAGCCAAGGGAGGGGGGAGCTGTTTTTT. As protein: CASSQGRGELFF. The whole variable domain, filled in from reference TRBV14 and TRBJ2-2, reads EAGVTQFPSHSVIEKGQTVTLRCDPISGHDNLYWYRRVMGKEIKFLLHFVKESKQDESGMPNNRFLAERTGGTYSTLKVQPAELEDSGVYFCASSQGRGELFFGEGSRLTVL.

This sequence joins TRBV28 and TRBJ1-5; D unresolved. Germline CDR1 reads MDHEN; CDR2 reads SYDVKM. Trimming stripped 6 bases from V and 0 bases from J, with 15 bases between. This CDR3 is 16 amino acids long. In DNA form, the CDR3 reads TGTGCCAGCAGGATCCTGACGGAAGATAGCAATCAGCCCCAGCATTTT. Amino acid sequence: CASRILTEDSNQPQHF. Full variable domain (remainder filled in from reference TRBV28 and TRBJ1-5): DVKVTQSSRYLVKRTGEKVFLECVQDMDHENMFWYRQDPGLGLRLIYFSYDVKMKEKGDIPEGYSVSREKKERFSLILESASTNQTSMYLCASRILTEDSNQPQHFGDGTRLSIL.

This clone has a single count. A junction end diverges from the germline sequence, so it may reflect a read error. The rearrangement uses TRBV4-1 and TRBJ1-2, with a possible D match to TRBD1 (5 bases). From germline, CDR1 is MGHRA and CDR2 YSYEKL. The CDR3 covers 10 residues. CDR3 region: CASRGEKSAF. CDR3 in DNA: TGCGCCAGCAGGGGGGAAAAGTCCGCCTTC.

This clone was recorded many times. This chain uses TRBV6-1 with TRBJ1-6; the D is unclear. The CDR3 runs 14 residues. Trimming cost V 7 bases and J 3 bases, with 10 bases left between them. Germline V gives CDR1 MNHNS, CDR2 SASEGT. The CDR3 protein is CASIGSGYNSPLHF. The DNA of the CDR3 is TGTGCCAGCATCGGGTCGGGCTATAATTCACCCCTCCACTTT.

The CDR3 bases are TGTGCCAGCAGCTTAGCGCAGGCTACCGCCTACGAGCAGTACTTC. Its translation is CASSLAQATAYEQYF. The chain is built from TRBV7-8 and TRBJ2-7, with D unclear. Germline V CDR1 and CDR2: SGHVS, FQNEAQ. There are 15 residues in the CDR3. Between the trimmed V and J ends, which lost 0 bases and 2 bases, there was a span of 11 bases.

The chain employs TRBV4-1 and TRBJ2-3, with TRBD2 identical over 12 bases. This CDR3 spans 19 amino acids. Germline values: CDR1 MGHRA, CDR2 YSYEKL. J gave up 0 bases and V 0 bases, and 7 bases lay outside the gene matches. CDR3 region: CASSQDGLAGGSSTDTQYF. For the CDR3, the DNA is TGCGCCAGCAGCCAAGATGGGCTAGCGGGGGGGTCTAGCACAGATACGCAGTATTTT.